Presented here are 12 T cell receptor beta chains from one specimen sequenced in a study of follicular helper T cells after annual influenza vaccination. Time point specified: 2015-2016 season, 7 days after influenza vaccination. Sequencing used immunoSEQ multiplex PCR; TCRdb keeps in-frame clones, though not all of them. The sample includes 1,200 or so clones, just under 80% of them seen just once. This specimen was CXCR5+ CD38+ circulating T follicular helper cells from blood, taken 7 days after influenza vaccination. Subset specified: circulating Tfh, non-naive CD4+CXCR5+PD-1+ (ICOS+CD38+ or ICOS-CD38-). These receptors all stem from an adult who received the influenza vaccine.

The CDR3 DNA reads as TGTGCCAGCTTAGGAGCGGGAGGGAGCACAGATACGCAGTATTTT. Its translation is CASLGAGGSTDTQYF. The V and J genes are TRBV28 and TRBJ2-3, with 10 bases lining up with TRBD2. Per germline, CDR1 MDHEN and CDR2 SYDVKM. CDR3 length: 15 residues. J was trimmed by 0 bases and V by 8 bases; bases with no gene match: 5.

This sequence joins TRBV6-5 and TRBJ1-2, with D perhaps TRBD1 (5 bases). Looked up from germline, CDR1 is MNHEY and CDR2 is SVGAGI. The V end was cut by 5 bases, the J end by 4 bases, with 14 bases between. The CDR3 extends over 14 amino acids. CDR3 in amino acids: CASSPQGVSYGYTF. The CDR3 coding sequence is TGTGCCAGCAGTCCCCAGGGTGTCAGCTATGGCTACACCTTC.

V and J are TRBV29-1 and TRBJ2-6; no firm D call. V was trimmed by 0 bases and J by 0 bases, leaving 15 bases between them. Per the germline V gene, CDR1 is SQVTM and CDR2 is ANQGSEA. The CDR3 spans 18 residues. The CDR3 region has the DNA TGCAGCGTTGAAGATCACTCAGGCTCCCACTCTGGGGCCAACGTCCTGACTTTC. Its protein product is CSVEDHSGSHSGANVLTF.

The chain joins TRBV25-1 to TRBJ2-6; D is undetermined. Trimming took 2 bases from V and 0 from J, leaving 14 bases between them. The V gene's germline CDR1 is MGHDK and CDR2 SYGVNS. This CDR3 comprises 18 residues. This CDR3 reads CASSEGRGSRSGANVLTF. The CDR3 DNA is TGTGCCAGCAGTGAAGGTCGAGGTTCCCGCTCTGGGGCCAACGTCCTGACTTTC.

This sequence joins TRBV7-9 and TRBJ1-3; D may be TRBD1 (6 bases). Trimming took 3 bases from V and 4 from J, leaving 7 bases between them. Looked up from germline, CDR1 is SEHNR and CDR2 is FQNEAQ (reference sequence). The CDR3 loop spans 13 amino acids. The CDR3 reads CASSFDRGNTIYF. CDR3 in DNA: TGTGCCAGCAGCTTCGACAGGGGAAACACCATATATTTT.

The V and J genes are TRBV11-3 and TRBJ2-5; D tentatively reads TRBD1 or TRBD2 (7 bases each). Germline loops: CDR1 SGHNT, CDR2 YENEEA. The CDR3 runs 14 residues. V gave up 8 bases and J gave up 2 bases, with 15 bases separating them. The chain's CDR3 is CASSRGGTQETQYF. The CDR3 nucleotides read TGTGCCAGCTCCAGGGGGGGGACACAAGAGACCCAGTACTTC.

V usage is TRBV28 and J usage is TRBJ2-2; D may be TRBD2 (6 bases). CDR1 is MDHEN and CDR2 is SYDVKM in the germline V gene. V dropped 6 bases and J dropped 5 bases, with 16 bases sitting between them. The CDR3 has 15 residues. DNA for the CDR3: TGTGCCAGCAGGGGAGGCCTACTGCCAACCGGGGAGCTGTTTTTT. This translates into CASRGGLLPTGELFF.

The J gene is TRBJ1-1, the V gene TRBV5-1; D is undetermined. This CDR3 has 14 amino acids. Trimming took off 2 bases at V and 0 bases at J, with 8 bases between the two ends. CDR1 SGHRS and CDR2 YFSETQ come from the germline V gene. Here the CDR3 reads CASSLGTMNTEAFF. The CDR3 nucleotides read TGCGCCAGCAGCTTAGGAACGATGAACACTGAAGCTTTCTTT.

DNA for the CDR3: TGCGCCAGCAGTGAGACAATCGGTGCCTACGAGCAGTACTTC. This sequence encodes CASSETIGAYEQYF. The V gene is TRBV10-1, the J gene TRBJ2-7; unclear D gene. Germline values: CDR1 WNHNN, CDR2 SYGVQD (reference sequence). V shed 2 bases and J shed 2 bases, with 10 bases lying between them. This CDR3 is 14 amino acids long.

CDR3 DNA sequence: TGTGCCAGCAGTTTGGGCGGAAACTCTGGAAACACCATATATTTT. It translates to CASSLGGNSGNTIYF. The V call is TRBV6-6, the J call TRBJ1-3; D unclear. Trimming pared 4 bases from V and 0 bases from J, leaving 10 bases between. The CDR3 runs to 15 residues. The germline CDR1 and CDR2 sequences are MNHNY and SVGAGI (reference sequence).

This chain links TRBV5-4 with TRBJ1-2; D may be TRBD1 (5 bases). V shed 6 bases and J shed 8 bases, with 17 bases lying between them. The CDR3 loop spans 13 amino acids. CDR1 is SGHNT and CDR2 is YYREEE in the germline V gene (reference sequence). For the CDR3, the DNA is TGTGCCAGCAACAACCGGGGGTACTCGGGCTACACCTTC. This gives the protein CASNNRGYSGYTF.

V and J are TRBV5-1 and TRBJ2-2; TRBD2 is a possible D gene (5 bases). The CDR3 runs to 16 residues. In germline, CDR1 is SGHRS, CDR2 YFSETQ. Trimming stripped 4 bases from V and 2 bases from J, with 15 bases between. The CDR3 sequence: CASSPAGRGNTGELFF. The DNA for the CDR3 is TGCGCCAGCAGCCCCGCGGGCCGGGGAAACACCGGGGAGCTGTTTTTT.